What follows is one TCR beta chain and its context. Germline loops: CDR1 MNHEY, CDR2 SMNVEV (reference sequence). Trimming at V came to 6 bases and at J to 2 bases, leaving 5 bases not matched to a gene. The CDR3 is made up of 14 amino acids. Authors' analysis steps: Amplification of reference gene primers was used by the study to estimate nucleated cell counts. Generated by immunoSEQ multiplex PCR, the TCRdb table keeps only in-frame clones and is missing some. That table is the source of V, J and clone size, and D and trimming were worked out from the DNA. The sample has 120,000 to 150,000 clones, approximately 90% seen once. The data are from a study of blood T cell repertoires in COVID-19. About the research overall: Whether acute or convalescent, the COVID-19 samples came from the United States, Italy and Spain. In each case, the material was cDNA or gDNA derived from T cells, B-cell-depleted T cells, or PBMCs.

What was sequenced was peripheral blood. The receptor was derived from a woman of 80 years or more with acute or convalescent COVID-19. The rearrangement uses TRBV27 and TRBJ1-2, with 8 bases identical to TRBD1. This CDR3 is CASRRTGYNYGYTF. The CDR3 DNA follows: TGTGCCAGCAGGAGGACAGGGTACAACTATGGCTACACCTTC.